The 27 T cell receptor beta chains in this list originate from one sample, sequenced in a study of PD-1 blockade in classical Hodgkin lymphoma. Time point denoted: cycle 4 day 1 (C4D1), after more than five weeks of nivolumab. Every patient had relapsed following autologous stem cell transplantation, and cohorts differed in brentuximab vedotin exposure. Magnetic negative selection was used to purify CD4+ T cells from thawed PBMCs. This table comes from immunoSEQ multiplex PCR, and its TCRdb copy is limited to in-frame clones, with some not included. The sample consists of 15,000 to 20,000 clones, approximately 87% of them appearing once. The material sequenced was CD4+ T cells from blood, taken before the fourth cycle of nivolumab. These receptors came from a human donor with classical Hodgkin lymphoma.

The V and J genes are TRBV28 and TRBJ2-1; TRBD2 aligns across 15 bases. Germline CDR1 MDHEN, CDR2 SYDVKM. The CDR3 runs 16 residues. The ends lost 6 bases at V and 7 bases at J; junction bases unmatched: 7. CDR3 amino acids: CASSRGTSGRPNEQFF. The CDR3 DNA sequence: TGTGCCAGCAGCCGCGGGACTAGCGGGAGGCCAAATGAGCAGTTCTTC.

The chain joins TRBV4-1 to TRBJ1-2; D ambiguous. The CDR3 has 15 amino acids. Germline CDR1 is MGHRA and CDR2 is YSYEKL. Trimming shortened V by 0 bases and J by 0 bases, and 8 bases separated the two germline ends. The CDR3 sequence: CASSQEAATNYGYTF. As DNA, the CDR3 is TGCGCCAGCAGCCAAGAGGCAGCTACTAACTATGGCTACACCTTC.

The genes are TRBV6-6 and TRBJ2-2; D is perhaps TRBD2 (6 bases). This CDR3 comprises 12 residues. CDR1 MNHNY and CDR2 SVGAGI come from the germline V gene (reference sequence). The V and J ends lost 4 bases and 10 bases respectively, with 10 bases between them. The CDR3 DNA reads as TGTGCCAGCAGTTCCTCGGGACTGGAGCTGTTTTTT. It yields the protein CASSSSGLELFF.

This sequence joins TRBV5-8 and TRBJ2-6, with no clear D. In germline, CDR1 is SGHTS, CDR2 YDEGEE. The CDR3 is made up of 16 amino acids. V shed 6 bases and J shed 0 bases, with 13 bases lying between them. The CDR3 loop reads CASTMTWVSGANVLTF. The CDR3 DNA sequence: TGTGCCAGCACAATGACATGGGTCTCTGGGGCCAACGTCCTGACTTTC.

The chain employs TRBV11-3 and TRBJ2-2, with D possibly being TRBD2 (6 bases). The CDR3 has 14 residues. Germline CDR1 is SGHNT and CDR2 is YENEEA. Trimming took 3 bases from V and 1 from J, leaving 6 bases between them. CDR3 sequence (DNA): TGTGCCAGCAGCTTGGGGGGGAACACCGGGGAGCTGTTTTTT. It codes for CASSLGGNTGELFF.

The chain links TRBV6-6 to TRBJ1-2, with D possibly matching TRBD1 (6 bases). V lost 6 bases to trimming and J lost 0 bases, with 17 bases between them. The CDR3 consists of 16 residues. Germline V CDR1 and CDR2: MNHNY, SVGAGI (reference sequence). Here the CDR3 reads CASRGPGTRANYGYTF. CDR3 DNA sequence: TGTGCCAGCAGAGGACCCGGGACAAGAGCTAACTATGGCTACACCTTC.

The rearrangement links TRBV19 to TRBJ1-5, with a tentative D call TRBD1 (5 bases). The CDR3 runs to 15 residues. V lost 3 bases, J lost 3 bases, and 12 bases lay in between. Looked up from germline, CDR1 is LNHDA and CDR2 is SQIVND (reference sequence). The CDR3 DNA reads TGTGCCAGTAGTATCGTTCCGGGACCCAATCAGCCCCAGCATTTT. It is translated as CASSIVPGPNQPQHF. Supplemented by reference TRBV19 and TRBJ1-5, the full variable domain reads DGGITQSPKYLFRKEGQNVTLSCEQNLNHDAMYWYRQDPGQGLRLIYYSQIVNDFQKGDIAEGYSVSREKKESFPLTVTSAQKNPTAFYLCASSIVPGPNQPQHFGDGTRLSIL.

The rearrangement joins TRBV6-5 to TRBJ2-7, with D perhaps matching TRBD1 or TRBD2 (5 bases each). CDR1 is MNHEY and CDR2 is SVGAGI in the germline V gene. This CDR3 is built from 13 residues. The V end lost 6 bases, the J end lost 7 bases, and 16 bases lay between the germline ends. Here the CDR3 reads CASRFRDGLEQYF. CDR3 bases: TGTGCCAGCAGGTTCAGGGACGGGTTAGAGCAGTACTTC.

V and J are TRBV6-5 and TRBJ2-2; D is unresolved. The V and J ends lost 6 bases and 4 bases respectively, with 9 bases between them. The germline CDR1 and CDR2 sequences are MNHEY and SVGAGI. The CDR3 has 13 residues. CDR3 sequence reads: CASRTQGTGELFF. DNA of the CDR3: TGTGCCAGCAGAACTCAAGGCACCGGGGAGCTGTTTTTT.

V gene TRBV28 combines with J gene TRBJ2-7; TRBD2 matches at 8 bases. This CDR3 has 13 amino acids. With 5 bases clipped from V and 7 bases from J, the junction kept 7 bases outside the gene matches. CDR1 is MDHEN, CDR2 SYDVKM, per germline. For the CDR3, the DNA is TGTGCCAGCAGTGAAGCGGGAGTAGAAGAGCAGTACTTC. This codes for CASSEAGVEEQYF.

This sequence joins TRBV6-6 and TRBJ2-7; no reliable D call. Deletions cut 0 bases from V and 4 bases from J, with 16 bases between. The CDR3 spans 16 residues. The V gene's germline CDR1 is MNHNY and CDR2 SVGAGI (reference sequence). The CDR3 DNA is TGTGCCAGCAGTTACTCGATGATAAGTGACTCTTACGAGCAGTACTTC. Translation gives CASSYSMISDSYEQYF.

This sequence joins TRBV6-1 and TRBJ1-1; no clear D. Trimming took 3 bases from V and 4 from J, leaving 12 bases between them. CDR3 size: 14 residues. The germline CDR1 and CDR2 sequences are MNHNS and SASEGT. The CDR3 nucleotides are TGTGCCAGCAGTGAGTTGTGGGGAGGCACTGAAGCTTTCTTT. It is translated as CASSELWGGTEAFF.

The chain combines TRBV10-3 with TRBJ1-2; D unresolved. Trimming pared 8 bases from V and 8 bases from J, leaving 9 bases between. CDR1 is ENHRY and CDR2 is SYGVKD in the germline V gene. The CDR3 totals 10 residues. This chain's CDR3 is CAIERSGYTF. In DNA, the CDR3 is TGTGCCATCGAGCGGTCGGGCTACACCTTC.

This chain uses TRBV6-6 with TRBJ2-7, with TRBD2 matching over 10 bases. The CDR3 is made up of 15 amino acids. J was trimmed by 3 bases and V by 5 bases; bases with no gene match: 7. From germline, CDR1 is MNHNY and CDR2 SVGAGI (reference sequence). The CDR3 here is CASSRRTSGYYEQYF. CDR3 bases: TGTGCCAGCAGTAGAAGGACTAGCGGTTACTACGAGCAGTACTTC.

This clone was seen only once. J is TRBJ1-2 and V is TRBV5-1; D might be TRBD1 (5 bases). This CDR3 has 15 amino acids. Germline assignment: CDR1 SGHRS and CDR2 YFSETQ. Trimming left V 4 bases short and J 6 bases short, with 19 bases between. The CDR3, as DNA: TGCGCCAGCAGCATCGAGGGGTCGGGGCCGAATGGCTACACCTTC. This codes for CASSIEGSGPNGYTF.

The rearrangement uses TRBV7-9 and TRBJ2-3, with D perhaps matching TRBD1 (6 bases). Trimming took off 6 bases at V and 4 bases at J, with 17 bases between the two ends. The CDR3 is made up of 15 amino acids. CDR1 and CDR2 (germline): SEHNR, FQNEAQ (reference sequence). The CDR3 loop is CASSFRQVQSDTQYF. The CDR3 DNA is TGTGCCAGCAGTTTTCGACAGGTTCAATCAGATACGCAGTATTTT.

The chain links TRBV27 to TRBJ1-1; D unresolved. Trimming removed 3 bases at V and 1 base at J, with 6 bases between. This CDR3 spans 13 amino acids. Germline CDR1 reads MNHEY; CDR2 reads SMNVEV (reference sequence). CDR3 DNA: TGTGCCAGCAGTTTTCGGAAGAACACTGAAGCTTTCTTT. Its protein is CASSFRKNTEAFF.

Points on this clone: Other DNA sequences of this sample code for an identical CDR3. The chain uses TRBV6-1 and TRBJ2-3, with D unresolved. The CDR3 sequence is 11 residues long. V was pared by 6 bases and J by 1 base, with 2 bases between. Germline V CDR1 and CDR2: MNHNS, SASEGT. Written as DNA, the CDR3 is TGTGCCAGCAGCCGCACAGATACGCAGTATTTT. It is translated as CASSRTDTQYF.

The chain uses TRBV5-1 and TRBJ2-1; 11 bases are shared with TRBD1. The J segment lost 8 bases and the V segment lost 4 bases, leaving 8 bases of the junction unmatched. Germline loops: CDR1 SGHRS, CDR2 YFSETQ. The CDR3 length is 15 residues. The CDR3 DNA is TGCGCCAGCAGCCCGGACAGGGGGCTTAGGCATGAGCAGTTCTTC. Protein product: CASSPDRGLRHEQFF.

This clone has a handful of counts. The chain combines TRBV30 with TRBJ1-3; TRBD1 is a possible D gene (6 bases). Per the germline V gene, CDR1 is GTSNPN and CDR2 is SVGIG (reference sequence). CDR3 length equals 15 residues. The V and J ends lost 5 bases and 1 base respectively, with 15 bases between them. This CDR3 is CAWPSPDSSGNTIYF. CDR3 sequence (DNA): TGTGCCTGGCCCTCTCCGGACAGTTCTGGAAACACCATATATTTT.

The rearrangement joins TRBV2 to TRBJ1-2; TRBD1 agrees at 11 bases. Germline lookup yields CDR1 SNHLY and CDR2 FYNNEI. The CDR3 has 12 residues. Germline trimming cut 10 bases from V and 7 bases from J; bases unmatched to any gene: 5. The CDR3 is CAIGQGASGYTF. In DNA, the CDR3 is TGTGCCATAGGACAGGGGGCGTCTGGCTACACCTTC.

The chain carries TRBV5-4 and TRBJ2-1; the D is unclear. V was clipped by 3 bases and J by 4 bases, with 11 bases between them. The CDR3 is 14 amino acids. Per the germline V gene, CDR1 is SGHNT and CDR2 is YYREEE (reference sequence). CDR3 protein: CASSSPDGYNEQFF. As DNA, the CDR3 is TGTGCCAGCAGCTCCCCGGACGGATACAATGAGCAGTTCTTC.

This clone was counted between two and nine times. The V call is TRBV5-1, the J call TRBJ1-4, with D possibly matching TRBD1 (5 bases). The germline V gene encodes CDR1 SGHRS and CDR2 YFSETQ. The CDR3 runs 15 residues. V lost 0 bases and J 5 bases, leaving 11 bases between the germline ends. DNA for the CDR3: TGCGCCAGCAGCTTGGCCGGGACTGTGAATGAAAAACTGTTTTTT. Protein sequence: CASSLAGTVNEKLFF.

The chain carries TRBV5-1 and TRBJ2-2; no reliable D call. Deletions cut 4 bases from V and 0 bases from J, with 13 bases between. The CDR3 is 16 residues long. The germline V gene encodes CDR1 SGHRS and CDR2 YFSETQ. The CDR3 region has the DNA TGCGCCAGCAGCCCCCGAGGTTACCCGAACACCGGGGAGCTGTTTTTT. It yields the protein CASSPRGYPNTGELFF.

This chain uses TRBV29-1 with TRBJ2-7; TRBD2 is a possible D gene (5 bases). The CDR3 spans 12 residues. With 5 bases removed from V and 0 bases from J, the gap between germline ends came to 8 bases. Germline values: CDR1 SQVTM, CDR2 ANQGSEA. CDR3 nucleotides: TGCAGCGTTTTAGGGAGCTCCTACGAGCAGTACTTC. As protein: CSVLGSSYEQYF.

The gene calls are TRBV5-1 and TRBJ2-3; 11 bases are a match to TRBD2. The CDR3 has 15 residues. Germline V gene lookup returns CDR1 SGHRS and CDR2 YFSETQ. J lost 4 bases, V lost 5 bases, and 6 bases had no gene match. CDR3 amino acids: CASRFVAGGPDTQYF. The CDR3 bases are TGCGCCAGCAGATTTGTAGCGGGAGGGCCAGATACGCAGTATTTT.

The CDR3 region is CASSQGIPGIGGLYEQYF. The CDR3 DNA is TGTGCCAGCAGCCAAGGGATCCCCGGCATTGGGGGACTTTACGAGCAGTACTTC. The V and J genes are TRBV4-2 and TRBJ2-7; D may be TRBD2 (6 bases). V was cut by 1 base and J by 4 bases, with 23 bases left in between. The CDR3 loop spans 18 amino acids. Per germline, CDR1 LGHNA and CDR2 YNFKEQ.